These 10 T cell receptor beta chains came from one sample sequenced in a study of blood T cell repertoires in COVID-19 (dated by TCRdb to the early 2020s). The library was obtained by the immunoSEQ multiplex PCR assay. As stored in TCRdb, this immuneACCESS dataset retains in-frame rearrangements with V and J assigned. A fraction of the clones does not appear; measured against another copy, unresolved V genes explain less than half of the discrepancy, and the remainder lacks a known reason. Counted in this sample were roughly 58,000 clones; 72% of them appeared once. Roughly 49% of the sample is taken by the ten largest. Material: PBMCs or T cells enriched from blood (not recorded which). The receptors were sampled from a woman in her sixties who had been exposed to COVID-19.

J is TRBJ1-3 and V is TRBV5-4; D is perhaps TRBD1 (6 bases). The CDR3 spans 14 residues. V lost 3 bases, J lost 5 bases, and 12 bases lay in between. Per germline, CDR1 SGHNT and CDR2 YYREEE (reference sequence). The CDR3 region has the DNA TGTGCCAGCAGCTCGACAGGCCTAAGAAACACCATATATTTT. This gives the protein CASSSTGLRNTIYF.

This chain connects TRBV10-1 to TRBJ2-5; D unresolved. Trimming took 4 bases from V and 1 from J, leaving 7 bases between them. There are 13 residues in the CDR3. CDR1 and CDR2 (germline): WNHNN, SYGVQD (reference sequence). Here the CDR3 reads CASSGEIQETQYF. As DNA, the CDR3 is TGCGCCAGCAGTGGAGAAATCCAAGAGACCCAGTACTTC.

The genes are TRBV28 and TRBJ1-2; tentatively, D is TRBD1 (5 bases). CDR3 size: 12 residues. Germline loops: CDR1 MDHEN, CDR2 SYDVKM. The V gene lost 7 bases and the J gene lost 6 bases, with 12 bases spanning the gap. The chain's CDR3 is CASTAEGHGYTF. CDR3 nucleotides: TGTGCCAGCACAGCGGAGGGGCATGGCTACACCTTC.

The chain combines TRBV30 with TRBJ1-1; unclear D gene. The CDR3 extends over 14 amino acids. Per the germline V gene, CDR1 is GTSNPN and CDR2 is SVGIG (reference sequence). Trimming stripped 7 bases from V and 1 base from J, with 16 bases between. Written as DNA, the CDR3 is TGTGCCTTCCGGGATTGGAGATCGAACACTGAAGCTTTCTTT. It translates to CAFRDWRSNTEAFF. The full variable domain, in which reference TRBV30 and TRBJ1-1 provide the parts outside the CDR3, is SQTIHQWPATLVQPVGSPLSLECTVEGTSNPNLYWYRQAAGRGLQLLFYSVGIGQISSEVPQNLSASRPQDRQFILSSKKLLLSDSGFYLCAFRDWRSNTEAFFGQGTRLTVV.

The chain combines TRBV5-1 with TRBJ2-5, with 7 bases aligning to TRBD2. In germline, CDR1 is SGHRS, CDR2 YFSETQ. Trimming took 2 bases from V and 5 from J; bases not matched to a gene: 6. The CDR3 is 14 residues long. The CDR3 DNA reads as TGCGCCAGCAGCTTTCGCGGGGGAGGGGAGACCCAGTACTTC. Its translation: CASSFRGGGETQYF.

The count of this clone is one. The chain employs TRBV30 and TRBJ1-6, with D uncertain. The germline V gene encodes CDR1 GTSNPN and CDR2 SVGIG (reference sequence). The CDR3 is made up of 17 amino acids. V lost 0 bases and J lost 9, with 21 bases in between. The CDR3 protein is CAWSVRGGVQKGSPLHF. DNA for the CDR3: TGTGCCTGGAGTGTACGGGGTGGGGTCCAAAAGGGTTCACCCCTCCACTTT.

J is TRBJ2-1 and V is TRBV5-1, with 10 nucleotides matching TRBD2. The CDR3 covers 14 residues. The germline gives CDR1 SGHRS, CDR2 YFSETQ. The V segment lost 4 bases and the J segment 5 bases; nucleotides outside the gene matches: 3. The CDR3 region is CASSPGTSDNEQFF. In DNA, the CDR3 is TGCGCCAGCAGCCCAGGGACTAGCGACAATGAGCAGTTCTTC.

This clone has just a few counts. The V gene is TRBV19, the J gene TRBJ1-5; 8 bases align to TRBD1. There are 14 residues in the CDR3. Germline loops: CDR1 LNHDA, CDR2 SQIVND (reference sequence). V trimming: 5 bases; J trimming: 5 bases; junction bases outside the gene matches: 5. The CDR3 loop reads CASSLGTGYQPQHF. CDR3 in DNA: TGTGCCAGTAGTCTCGGGACAGGTTATCAGCCCCAGCATTTT.

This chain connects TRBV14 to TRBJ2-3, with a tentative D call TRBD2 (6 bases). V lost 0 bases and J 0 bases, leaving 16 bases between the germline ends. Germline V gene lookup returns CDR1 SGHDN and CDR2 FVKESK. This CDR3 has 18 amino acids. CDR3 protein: CASSQEAFGRGSTDTQYF. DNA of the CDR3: TGTGCCAGCAGCCAAGAGGCATTTGGGCGGGGTAGCACAGATACGCAGTATTTT.

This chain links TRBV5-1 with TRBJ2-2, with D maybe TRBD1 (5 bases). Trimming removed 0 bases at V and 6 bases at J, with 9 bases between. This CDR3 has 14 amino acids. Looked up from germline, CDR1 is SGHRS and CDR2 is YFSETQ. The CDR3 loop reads CASSLGGLPGELFF. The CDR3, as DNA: TGCGCCAGCAGCTTGGGGGGCCTACCCGGGGAGCTGTTTTTT.